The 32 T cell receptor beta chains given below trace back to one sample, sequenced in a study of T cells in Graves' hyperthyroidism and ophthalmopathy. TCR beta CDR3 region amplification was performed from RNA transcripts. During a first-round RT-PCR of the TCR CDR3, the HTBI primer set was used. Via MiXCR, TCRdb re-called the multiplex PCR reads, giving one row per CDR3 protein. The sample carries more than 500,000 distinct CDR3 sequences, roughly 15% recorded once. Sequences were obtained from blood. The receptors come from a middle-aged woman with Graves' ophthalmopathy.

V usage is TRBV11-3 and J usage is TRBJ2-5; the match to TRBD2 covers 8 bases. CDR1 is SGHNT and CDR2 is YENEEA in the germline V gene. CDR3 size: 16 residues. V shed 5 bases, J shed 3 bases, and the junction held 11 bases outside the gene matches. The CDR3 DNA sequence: TGTGCCAGCAGCCAAGGCGGAGCGGGAGCGGAAGAGACCCAGTACTTC. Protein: CASSQGGAGAEETQYF.

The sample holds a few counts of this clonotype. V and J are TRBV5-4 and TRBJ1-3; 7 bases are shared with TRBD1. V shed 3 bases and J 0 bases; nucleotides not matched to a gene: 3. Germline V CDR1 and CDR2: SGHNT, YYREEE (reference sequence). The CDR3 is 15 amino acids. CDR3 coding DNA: TGTGCCAGCAGCTCGGCAGGGGGCTCTGGAAACACCATATATTTT. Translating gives CASSSAGGSGNTIYF.

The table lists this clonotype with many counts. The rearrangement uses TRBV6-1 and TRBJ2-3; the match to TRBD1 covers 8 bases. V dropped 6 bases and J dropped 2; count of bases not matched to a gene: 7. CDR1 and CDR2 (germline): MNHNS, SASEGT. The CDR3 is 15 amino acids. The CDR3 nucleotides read TGTGCCAGCAGCGGACAGGGAGGTTCCACAGATACGCAGTATTTT. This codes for CASSGQGGSTDTQYF.

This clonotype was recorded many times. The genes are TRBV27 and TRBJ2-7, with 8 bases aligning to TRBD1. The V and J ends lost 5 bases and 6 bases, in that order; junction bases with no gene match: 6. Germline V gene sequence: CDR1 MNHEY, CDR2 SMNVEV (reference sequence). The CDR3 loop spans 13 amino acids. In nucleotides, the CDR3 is TGTGCCAGCAGTAACCCAGGGGGCGCCGAGCAGTACTTC. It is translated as CASSNPGGAEQYF.

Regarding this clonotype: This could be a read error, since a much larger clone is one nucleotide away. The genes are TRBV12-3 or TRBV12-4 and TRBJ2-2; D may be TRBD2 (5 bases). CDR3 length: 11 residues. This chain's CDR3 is CASCADGDLFF. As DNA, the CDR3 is TGTGCCAGCTGTGCAGACGGGGATCTGTTTTTT.

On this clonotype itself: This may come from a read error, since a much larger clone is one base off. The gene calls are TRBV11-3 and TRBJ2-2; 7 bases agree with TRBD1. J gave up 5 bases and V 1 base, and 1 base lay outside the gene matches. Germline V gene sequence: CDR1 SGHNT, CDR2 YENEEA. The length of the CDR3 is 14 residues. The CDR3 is CASSLVQGTGELFF. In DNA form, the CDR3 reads TGTGCCAGCAGCTTAGTACAGGGGACCGGGGAGCTGTTTTTT.

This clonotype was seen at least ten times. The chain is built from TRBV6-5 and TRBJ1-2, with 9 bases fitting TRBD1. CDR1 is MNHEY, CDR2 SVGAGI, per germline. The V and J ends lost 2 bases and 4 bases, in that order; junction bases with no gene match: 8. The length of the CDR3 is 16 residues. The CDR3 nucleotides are TGTGCCAGCAGTTACCCTTCCGGGACAGGGTTCTATGGCTACACCTTC. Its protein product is CASSYPSGTGFYGYTF.

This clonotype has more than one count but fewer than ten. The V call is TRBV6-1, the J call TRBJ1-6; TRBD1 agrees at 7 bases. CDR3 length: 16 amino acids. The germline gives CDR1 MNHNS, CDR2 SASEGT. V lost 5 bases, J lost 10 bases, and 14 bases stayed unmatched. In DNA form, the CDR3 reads TGTGCCAGCAGTCCACCCCGAGACAGGGTGAAATCACCCCTCCACTTT. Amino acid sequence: CASSPPRDRVKSPLHF.

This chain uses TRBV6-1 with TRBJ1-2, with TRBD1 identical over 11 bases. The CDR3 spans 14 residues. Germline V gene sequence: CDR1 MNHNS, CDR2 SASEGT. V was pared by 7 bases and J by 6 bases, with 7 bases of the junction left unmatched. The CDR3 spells CASKNPDRGHGYTF. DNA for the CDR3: TGTGCCAGCAAGAACCCGGACAGGGGGCATGGCTACACCTTC.

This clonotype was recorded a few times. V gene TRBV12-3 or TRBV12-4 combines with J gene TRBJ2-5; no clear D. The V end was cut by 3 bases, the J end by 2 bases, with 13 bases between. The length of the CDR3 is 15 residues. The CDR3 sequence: CASSFFQDGQETQYF. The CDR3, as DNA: TGTGCCAGCAGTTTCTTCCAGGACGGGCAAGAGACCCAGTACTTC.

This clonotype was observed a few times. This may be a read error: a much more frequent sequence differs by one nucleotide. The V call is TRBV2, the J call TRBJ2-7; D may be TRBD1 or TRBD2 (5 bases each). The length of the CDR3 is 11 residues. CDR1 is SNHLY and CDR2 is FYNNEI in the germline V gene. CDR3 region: CASSVGDEQHF. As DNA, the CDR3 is TGTGCCAGCAGTGTTGGGGACGAGCAGCACTTC. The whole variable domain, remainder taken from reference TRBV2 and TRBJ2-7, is EPEVTQTPSHQVTQMGQEVILRCVPISNHLYFYWYRQILGQKVEFLVSFYNNEISEKSEIFDDQFSVERPDGSNFTLKIRSTKLEDSAMYFCASSVGDEQHFGPGTRLTVT.

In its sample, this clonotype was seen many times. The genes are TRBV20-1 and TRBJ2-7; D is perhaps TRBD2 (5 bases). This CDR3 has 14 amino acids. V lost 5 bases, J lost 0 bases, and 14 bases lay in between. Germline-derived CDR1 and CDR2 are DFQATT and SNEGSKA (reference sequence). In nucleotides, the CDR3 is TGCAGTGCTGTCCCTAGCTGGGTCTCCTACGAGCAGTACTTC. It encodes CSAVPSWVSYEQYF.

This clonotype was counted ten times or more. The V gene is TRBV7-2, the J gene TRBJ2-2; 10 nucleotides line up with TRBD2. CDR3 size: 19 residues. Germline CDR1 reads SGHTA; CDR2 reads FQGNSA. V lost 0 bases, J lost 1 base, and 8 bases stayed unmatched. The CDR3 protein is CASSLAFSGRTKNTGELFF. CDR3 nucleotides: TGTGCCAGCAGCTTAGCTTTTAGCGGGAGGACGAAGAACACCGGGGAGCTGTTTTTT.

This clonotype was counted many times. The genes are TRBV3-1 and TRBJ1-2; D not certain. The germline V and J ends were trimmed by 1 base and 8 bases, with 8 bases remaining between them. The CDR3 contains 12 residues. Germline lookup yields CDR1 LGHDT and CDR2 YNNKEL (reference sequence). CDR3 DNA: TGTGCCAGCAGCCAAGGGTCAGCCGGCTACACCTTC. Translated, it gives CASSQGSAGYTF.

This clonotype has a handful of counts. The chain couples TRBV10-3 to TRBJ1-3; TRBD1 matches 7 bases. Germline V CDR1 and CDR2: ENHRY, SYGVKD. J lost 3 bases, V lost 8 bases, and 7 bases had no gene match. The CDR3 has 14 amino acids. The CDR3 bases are TGTGCCATCTCCTCACAGGGGTTTGGAAACACCATATATTTT. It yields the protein CAISSQGFGNTIYF.

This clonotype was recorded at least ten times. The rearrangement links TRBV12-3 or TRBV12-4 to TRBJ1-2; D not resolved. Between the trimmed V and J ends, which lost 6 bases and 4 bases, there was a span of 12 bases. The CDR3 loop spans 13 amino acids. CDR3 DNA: TGTGCCAGCAGCTCGGCCGGCCCCTATGGCTACACCTTC. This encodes CASSSAGPYGYTF.

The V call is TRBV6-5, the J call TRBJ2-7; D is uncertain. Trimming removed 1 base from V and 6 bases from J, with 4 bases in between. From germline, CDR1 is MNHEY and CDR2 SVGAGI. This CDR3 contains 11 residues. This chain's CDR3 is CASSYYTEQYF. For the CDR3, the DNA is TGTGCCAGCAGTTACTACACCGAGCAGTACTTC.

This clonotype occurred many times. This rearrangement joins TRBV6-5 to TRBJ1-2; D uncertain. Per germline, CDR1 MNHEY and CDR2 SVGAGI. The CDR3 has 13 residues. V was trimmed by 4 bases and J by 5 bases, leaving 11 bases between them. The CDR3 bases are TGTGCCAGCAGTTCTAGACGGACTTATGGCTACACCTTC. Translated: CASSSRRTYGYTF.

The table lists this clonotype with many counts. CDR3 coding DNA: TGCAGTGCTAGGGACAGGGAATCCTGGACCCAGTACTTC. As protein: CSARDRESWTQYF. The chain joins TRBV20-1 to TRBJ2-5; the match to TRBD1 covers 8 bases. Unmatched junction bases numbered 7, after V lost 3 bases and J lost 7 bases. This CDR3 is built from 13 residues. Germline-derived CDR1 and CDR2 are DFQATT and SNEGSKA (reference sequence).

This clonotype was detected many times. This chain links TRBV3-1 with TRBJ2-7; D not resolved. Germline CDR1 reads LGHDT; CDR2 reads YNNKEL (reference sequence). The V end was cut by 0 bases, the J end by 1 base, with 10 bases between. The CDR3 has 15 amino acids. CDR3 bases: TGTGCCAGCAGCCAAGAGGCGGCGGCATCCTACGAGCAGTACTTC. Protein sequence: CASSQEAAASYEQYF.

CDR3 sequence (DNA): TGTGCCTGGAGTGGCGGGAGGGCCTCCTACGAGCAGTACTTC. Residues: CAWSGGRASYEQYF. This chain links TRBV30 with TRBJ2-7; 9 bases agree with TRBD2. The length of the CDR3 is 14 residues. Germline lookup yields CDR1 GTSNPN and CDR2 SVGIG (reference sequence). The V and J ends lost 1 base and 0 bases, in that order; junction bases with no gene match: 1. Combining the CDR3 with reference TRBV30 and TRBJ2-7 gives the whole variable domain SQTIHQWPATLVQPVGSPLSLECTVEGTSNPNLYWYRQAAGRGLQLLFYSVGIGQISSEVPQNLSASRPQDRQFILSSKKLLLSDSGFYLCAWSGGRASYEQYFGPGTRLTVT.

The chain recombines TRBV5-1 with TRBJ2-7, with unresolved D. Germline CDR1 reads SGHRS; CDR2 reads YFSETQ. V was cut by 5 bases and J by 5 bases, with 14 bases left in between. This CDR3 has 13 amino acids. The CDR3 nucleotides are TGCGCCAGCAGTCCCGGCAGCCTGAACGAGCAGTACTTC. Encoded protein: CASSPGSLNEQYF. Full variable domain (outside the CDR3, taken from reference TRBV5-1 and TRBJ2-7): KAGVTQTPRYLIKTRGQQVTLSCSPISGHRSVSWYQQTPGQGLQFLFEYFSETQRNKGNFPGRFSGRQFSNSRSEMNVSTLELGDSALYLCASSPGSLNEQYFGPGTRLTVT.

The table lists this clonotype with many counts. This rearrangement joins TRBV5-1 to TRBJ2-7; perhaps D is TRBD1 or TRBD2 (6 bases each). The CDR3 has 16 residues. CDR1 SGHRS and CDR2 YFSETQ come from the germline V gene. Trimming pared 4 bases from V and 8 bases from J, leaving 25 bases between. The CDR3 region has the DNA TGCGCCAGCAGCCCTCCGGGGGCTGCGGAGCCTGAGAAGCAGTACTTC. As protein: CASSPPGAAEPEKQYF.

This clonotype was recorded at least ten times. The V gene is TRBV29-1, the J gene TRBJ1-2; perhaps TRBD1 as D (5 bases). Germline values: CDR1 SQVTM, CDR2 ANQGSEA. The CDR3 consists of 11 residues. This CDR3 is CSYQGAYGYTF. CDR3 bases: TGCAGTTATCAGGGAGCCTATGGCTACACCTTC.

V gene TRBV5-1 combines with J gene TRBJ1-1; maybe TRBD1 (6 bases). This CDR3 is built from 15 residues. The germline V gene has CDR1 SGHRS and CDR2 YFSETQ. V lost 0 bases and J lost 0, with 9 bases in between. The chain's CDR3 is CASSLGDNLNTEAFF. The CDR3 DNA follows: TGCGCCAGCAGCTTGGGGGACAATCTGAACACTGAAGCTTTCTTT.

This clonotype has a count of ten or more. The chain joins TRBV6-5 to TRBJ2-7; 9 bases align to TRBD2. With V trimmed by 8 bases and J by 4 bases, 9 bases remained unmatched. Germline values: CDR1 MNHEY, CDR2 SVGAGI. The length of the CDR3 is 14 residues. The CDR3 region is CASGSGGTAYEQYF. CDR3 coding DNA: TGTGCCAGCGGGAGCGGGGGGACTGCGTACGAGCAGTACTTC.

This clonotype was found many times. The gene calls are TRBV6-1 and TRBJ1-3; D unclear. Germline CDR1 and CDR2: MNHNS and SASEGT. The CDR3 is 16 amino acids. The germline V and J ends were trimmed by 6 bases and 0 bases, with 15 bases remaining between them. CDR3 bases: TGTGCCAGCAGCCCGACAAGCTCCTACTCTGGAAACACCATATATTTT. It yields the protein CASSPTSSYSGNTIYF.

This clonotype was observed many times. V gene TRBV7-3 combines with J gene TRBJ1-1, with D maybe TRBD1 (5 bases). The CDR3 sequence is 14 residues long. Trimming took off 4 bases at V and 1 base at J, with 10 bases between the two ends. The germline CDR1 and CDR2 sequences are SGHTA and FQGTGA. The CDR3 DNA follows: TGTGCCAGCAGCTCAGGACACCAGAACACTGAAGCTTTCTTT. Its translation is CASSSGHQNTEAFF.

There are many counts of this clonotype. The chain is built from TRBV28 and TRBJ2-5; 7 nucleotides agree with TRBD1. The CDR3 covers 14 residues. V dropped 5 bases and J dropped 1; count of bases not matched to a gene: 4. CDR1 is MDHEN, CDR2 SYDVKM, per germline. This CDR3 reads CASSERQGQETQYF. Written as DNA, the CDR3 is TGTGCCAGCAGTGAAAGACAGGGCCAAGAGACCCAGTACTTC.

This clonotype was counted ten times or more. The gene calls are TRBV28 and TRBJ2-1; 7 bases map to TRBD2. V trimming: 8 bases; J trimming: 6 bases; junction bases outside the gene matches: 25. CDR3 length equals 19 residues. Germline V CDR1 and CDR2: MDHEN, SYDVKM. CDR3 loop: CASRTISWGGGPGTNEQFF. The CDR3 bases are TGTGCCAGCCGTACAATATCATGGGGGGGAGGCCCTGGGACCAATGAGCAGTTCTTC.

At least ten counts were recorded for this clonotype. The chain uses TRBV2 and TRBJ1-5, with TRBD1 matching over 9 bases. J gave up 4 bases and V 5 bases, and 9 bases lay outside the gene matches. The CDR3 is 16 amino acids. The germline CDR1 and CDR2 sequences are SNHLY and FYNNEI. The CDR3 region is CASSQTGQGSNQPQHF. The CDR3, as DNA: TGTGCCAGCAGTCAAACCGGACAGGGGAGTAATCAGCCCCAGCATTTT. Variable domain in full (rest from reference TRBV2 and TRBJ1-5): EPEVTQTPSHQVTQMGQEVILRCVPISNHLYFYWYRQILGQKVEFLVSFYNNEISEKSEIFDDQFSVERPDGSNFTLKIRSTKLEDSAMYFCASSQTGQGSNQPQHFGDGTRLSIL.

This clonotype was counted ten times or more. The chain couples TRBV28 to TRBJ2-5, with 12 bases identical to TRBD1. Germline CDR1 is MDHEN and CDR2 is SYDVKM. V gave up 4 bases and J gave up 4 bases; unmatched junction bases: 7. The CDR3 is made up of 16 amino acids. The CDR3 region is CASSSQGTGGRETQYF. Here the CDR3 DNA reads TGTGCCAGCAGTTCCCAGGGGACAGGGGGCCGAGAGACCCAGTACTTC.